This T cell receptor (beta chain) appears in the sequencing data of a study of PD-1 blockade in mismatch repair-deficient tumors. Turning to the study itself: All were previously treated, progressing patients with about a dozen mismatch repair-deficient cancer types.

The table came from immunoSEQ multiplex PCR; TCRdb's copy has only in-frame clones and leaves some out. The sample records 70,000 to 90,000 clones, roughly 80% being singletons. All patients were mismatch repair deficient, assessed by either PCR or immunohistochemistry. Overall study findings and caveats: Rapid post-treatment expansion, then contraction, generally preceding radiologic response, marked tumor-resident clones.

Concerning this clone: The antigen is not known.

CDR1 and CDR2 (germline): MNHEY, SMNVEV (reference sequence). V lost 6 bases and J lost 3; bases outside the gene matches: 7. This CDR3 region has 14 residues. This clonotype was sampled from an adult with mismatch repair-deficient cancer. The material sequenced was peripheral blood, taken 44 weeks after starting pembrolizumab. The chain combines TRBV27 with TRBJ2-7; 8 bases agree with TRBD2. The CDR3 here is CASRSGSFGYEQYF. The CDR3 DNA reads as TGTGCCAGCAGGAGCGGGAGCTTCGGCTACGAGCAGTACTTC.